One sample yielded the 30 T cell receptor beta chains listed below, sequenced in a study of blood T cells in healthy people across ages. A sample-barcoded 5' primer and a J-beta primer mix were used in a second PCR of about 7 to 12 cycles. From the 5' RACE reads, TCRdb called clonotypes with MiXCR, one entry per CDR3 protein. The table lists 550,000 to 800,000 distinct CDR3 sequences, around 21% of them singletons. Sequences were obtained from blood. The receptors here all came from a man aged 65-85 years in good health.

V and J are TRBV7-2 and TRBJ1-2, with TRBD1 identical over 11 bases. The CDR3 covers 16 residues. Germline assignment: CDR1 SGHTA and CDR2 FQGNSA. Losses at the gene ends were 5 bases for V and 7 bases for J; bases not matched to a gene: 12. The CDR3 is CASSMSRDGTGGGYTF. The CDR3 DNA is TGTGCCAGCAGCATGTCGAGGGACGGGACAGGGGGTGGCTACACCTTC.

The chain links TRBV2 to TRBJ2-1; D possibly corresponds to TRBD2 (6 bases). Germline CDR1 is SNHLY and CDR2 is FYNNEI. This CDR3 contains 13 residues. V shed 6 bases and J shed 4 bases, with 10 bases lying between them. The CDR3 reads CASRPGTYNEQFF. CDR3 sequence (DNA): TGTGCCAGCAGGCCCGGGACTTACAATGAGCAGTTCTTC.

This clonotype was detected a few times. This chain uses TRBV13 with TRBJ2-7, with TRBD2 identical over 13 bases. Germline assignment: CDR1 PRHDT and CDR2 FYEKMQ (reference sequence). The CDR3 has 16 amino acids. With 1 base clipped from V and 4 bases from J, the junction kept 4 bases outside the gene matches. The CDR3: CASSLDGTSGMYEQYF. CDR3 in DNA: TGTGCCAGCAGCTTAGACGGGACTAGCGGGATGTACGAGCAGTACTTC.

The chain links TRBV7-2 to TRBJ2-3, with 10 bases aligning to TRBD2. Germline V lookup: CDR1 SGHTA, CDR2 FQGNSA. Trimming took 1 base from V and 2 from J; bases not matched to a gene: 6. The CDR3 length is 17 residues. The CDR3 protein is CASSLVYSGGLTDTQYF. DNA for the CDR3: TGTGCCAGCAGCTTAGTTTATAGCGGGGGGCTCACAGATACGCAGTATTTT.

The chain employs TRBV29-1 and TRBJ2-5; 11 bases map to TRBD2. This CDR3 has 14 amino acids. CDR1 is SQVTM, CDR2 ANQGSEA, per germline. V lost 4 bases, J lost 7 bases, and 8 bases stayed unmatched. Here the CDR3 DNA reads TGCAGCGTTGTTCCTAGCGGGAGGAGGGGGACCCAGTACTTC. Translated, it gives CSVVPSGRRGTQYF.

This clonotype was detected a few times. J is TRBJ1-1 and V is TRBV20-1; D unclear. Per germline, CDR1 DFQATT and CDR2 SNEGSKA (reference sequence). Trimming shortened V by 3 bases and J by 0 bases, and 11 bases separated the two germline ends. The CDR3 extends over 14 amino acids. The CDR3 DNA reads TGCAGTGCTAGGGAGCGAGGGCTGAACACTGAAGCTTTCTTT. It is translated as CSARERGLNTEAFF.

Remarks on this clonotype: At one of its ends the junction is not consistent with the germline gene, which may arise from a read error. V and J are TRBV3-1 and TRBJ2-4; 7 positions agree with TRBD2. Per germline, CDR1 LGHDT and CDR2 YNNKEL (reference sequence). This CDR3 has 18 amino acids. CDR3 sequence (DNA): TGTGCCAGCAGCCAAGATGAAGTAGCGGGTCACATCAAAAACATTCAGTCCTTC. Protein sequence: CASSQDEVAGHIKNIQSF.

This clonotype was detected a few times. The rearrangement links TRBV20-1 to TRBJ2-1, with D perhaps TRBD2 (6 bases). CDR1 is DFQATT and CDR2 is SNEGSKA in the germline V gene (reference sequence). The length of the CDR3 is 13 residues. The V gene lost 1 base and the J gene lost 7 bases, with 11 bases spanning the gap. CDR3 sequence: CSARVTGVNEQFF. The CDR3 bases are TGCAGTGCTAGAGTAACGGGGGTAAATGAGCAGTTCTTC.

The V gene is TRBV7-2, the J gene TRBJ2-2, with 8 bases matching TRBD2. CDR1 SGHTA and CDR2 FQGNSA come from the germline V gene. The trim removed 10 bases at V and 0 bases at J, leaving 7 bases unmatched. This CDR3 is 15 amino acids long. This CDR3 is CATEAGATNTGELFF. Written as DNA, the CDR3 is TGTGCCACCGAAGCGGGGGCCACGAACACCGGGGAGCTGTTTTTT.

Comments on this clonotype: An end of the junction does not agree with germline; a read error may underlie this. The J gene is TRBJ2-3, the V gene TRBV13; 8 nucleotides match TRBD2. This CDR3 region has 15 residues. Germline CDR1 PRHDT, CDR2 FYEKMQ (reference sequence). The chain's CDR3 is CANSPGAGVADTQYF. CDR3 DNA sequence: TGTGCCAACAGCCCCGGAGCGGGAGTGGCGGATACGCAGTATTTT.

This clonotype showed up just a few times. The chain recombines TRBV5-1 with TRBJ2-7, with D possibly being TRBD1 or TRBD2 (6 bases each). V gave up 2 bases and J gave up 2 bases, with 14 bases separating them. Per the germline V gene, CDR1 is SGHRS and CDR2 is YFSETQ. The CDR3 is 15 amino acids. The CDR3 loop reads CASSLGGSGTYEQYF. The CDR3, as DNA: TGCGCCAGCAGCTTAGGGGGGAGTGGAACCTACGAGCAGTACTTC.

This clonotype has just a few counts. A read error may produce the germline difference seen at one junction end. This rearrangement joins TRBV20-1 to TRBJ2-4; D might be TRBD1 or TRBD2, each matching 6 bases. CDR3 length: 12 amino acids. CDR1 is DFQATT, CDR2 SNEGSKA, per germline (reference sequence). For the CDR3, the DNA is TGCTCAGGGGAGGCGGCCAAAAACGTTCAGTACTTC. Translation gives CSGEAAKNVQYF.

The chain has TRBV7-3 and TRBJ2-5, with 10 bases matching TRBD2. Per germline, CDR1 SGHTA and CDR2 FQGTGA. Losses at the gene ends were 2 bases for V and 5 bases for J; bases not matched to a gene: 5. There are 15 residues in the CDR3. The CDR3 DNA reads TGTGCCAGCAGCTTACAACTAGCGGGGATGGAGACCCAGTACTTC. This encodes CASSLQLAGMETQYF.

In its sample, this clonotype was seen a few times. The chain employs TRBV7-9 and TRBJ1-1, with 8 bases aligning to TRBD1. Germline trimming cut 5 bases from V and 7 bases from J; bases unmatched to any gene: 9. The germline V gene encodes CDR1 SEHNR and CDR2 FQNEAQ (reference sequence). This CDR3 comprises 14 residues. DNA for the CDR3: TGTGCCAGCAGCCCAGGACAGGGAACGTTTGAAGCTTTCTTT. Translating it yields CASSPGQGTFEAFF.

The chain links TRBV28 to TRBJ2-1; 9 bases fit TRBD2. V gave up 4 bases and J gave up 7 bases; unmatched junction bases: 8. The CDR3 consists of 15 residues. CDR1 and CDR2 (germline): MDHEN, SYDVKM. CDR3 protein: CASSSRIAGVNEQFF. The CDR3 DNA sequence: TGTGCCAGCAGTTCCCGAATAGCGGGAGTGAATGAGCAGTTCTTC. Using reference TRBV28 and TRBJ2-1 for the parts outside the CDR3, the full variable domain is DVKVTQSSRYLVKRTGEKVFLECVQDMDHENMFWYRQDPGLGLRLIYFSYDVKMKEKGDIPEGYSVSREKKERFSLILESASTNQTSMYLCASSSRIAGVNEQFFGPGTRLTVL.

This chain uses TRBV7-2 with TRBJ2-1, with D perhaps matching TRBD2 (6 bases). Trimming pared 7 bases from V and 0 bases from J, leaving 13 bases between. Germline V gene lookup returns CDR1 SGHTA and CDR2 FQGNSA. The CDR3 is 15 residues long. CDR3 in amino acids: CASTPRERSYNEQFF. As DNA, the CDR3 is TGTGCCAGCACACCACGGGAGCGCTCCTACAATGAGCAGTTCTTC. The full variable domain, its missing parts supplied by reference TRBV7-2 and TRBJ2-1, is GAGVSQSPSNKVTEKGKDVELRCDPISGHTALYWYRQSLGQGLEFLIYFQGNSAPDKSGLPSDRFSAERTGGSVSTLTIQRTQQEDSAVYLCASTPRERSYNEQFFGPGTRLTVL.

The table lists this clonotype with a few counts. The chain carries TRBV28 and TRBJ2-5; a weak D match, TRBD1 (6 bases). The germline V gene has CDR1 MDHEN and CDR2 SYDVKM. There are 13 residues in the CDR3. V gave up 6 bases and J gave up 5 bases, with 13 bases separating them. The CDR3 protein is CASRITGPETQYF. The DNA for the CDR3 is TGTGCCAGCAGAATAACAGGGCCGGAGACCCAGTACTTC.

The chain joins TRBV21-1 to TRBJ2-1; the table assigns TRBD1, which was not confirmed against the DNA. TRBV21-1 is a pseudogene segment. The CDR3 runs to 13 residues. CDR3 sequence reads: CASSPPGHNEQFF. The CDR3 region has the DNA TGTGCCAGCAGCCCCCCGGGGCACAATGAGCAGTTCTTC.

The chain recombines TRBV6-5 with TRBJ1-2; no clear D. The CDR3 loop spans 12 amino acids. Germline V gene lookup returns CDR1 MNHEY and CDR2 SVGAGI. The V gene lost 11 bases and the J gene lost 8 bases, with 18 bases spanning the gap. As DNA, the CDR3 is TGTGCCTCCCGAGGGCAAACGCGAGGCTACACCTTC. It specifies CASRGQTRGYTF.

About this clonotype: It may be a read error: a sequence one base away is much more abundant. CDR3 amino acids: CASSQALTGRADTQYF. DNA of the CDR3: TGCGCCAGCAGCCAAGCTCTGACAGGGCGGGCAGATACGCAGTATTTT. V usage is TRBV4-1 and J usage is TRBJ2-3; 7 nucleotides align to TRBD1. V shed 1 base, J shed 4 bases, and the junction held 8 bases outside the gene matches. Looked up from germline, CDR1 is MGHRA and CDR2 is YSYEKL. This CDR3 is 16 amino acids long.

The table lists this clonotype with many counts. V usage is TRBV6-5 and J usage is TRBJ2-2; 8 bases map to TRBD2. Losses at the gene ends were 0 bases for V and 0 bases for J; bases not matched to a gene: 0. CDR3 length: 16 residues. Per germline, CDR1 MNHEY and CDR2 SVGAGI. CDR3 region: CASSYSGLANTGELFF. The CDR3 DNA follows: TGTGCCAGCAGTTACTCGGGACTAGCGAACACCGGGGAGCTGTTTTTT.

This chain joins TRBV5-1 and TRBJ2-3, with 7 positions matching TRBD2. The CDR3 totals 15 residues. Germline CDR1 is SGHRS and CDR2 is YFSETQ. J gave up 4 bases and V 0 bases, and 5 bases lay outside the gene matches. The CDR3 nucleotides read TGCGCCAGCAGCTTGGTAGGCGGGAGCGCAGATACGCAGTATTTT. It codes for CASSLVGGSADTQYF.

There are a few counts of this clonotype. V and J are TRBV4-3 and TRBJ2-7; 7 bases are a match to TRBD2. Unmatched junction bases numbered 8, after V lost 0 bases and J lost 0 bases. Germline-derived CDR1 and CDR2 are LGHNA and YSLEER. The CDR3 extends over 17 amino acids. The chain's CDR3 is CASSQDWVSGVSYEQYF. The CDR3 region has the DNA TGCGCCAGCAGCCAAGATTGGGTCAGCGGGGTCTCCTACGAGCAGTACTTC.

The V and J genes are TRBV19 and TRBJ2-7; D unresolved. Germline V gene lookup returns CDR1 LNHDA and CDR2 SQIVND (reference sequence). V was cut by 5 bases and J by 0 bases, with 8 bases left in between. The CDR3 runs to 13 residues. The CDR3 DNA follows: TGTGCCAGTAGTGAAGAATTCTCCTACGAGCAGTACTTC. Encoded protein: CASSEEFSYEQYF.

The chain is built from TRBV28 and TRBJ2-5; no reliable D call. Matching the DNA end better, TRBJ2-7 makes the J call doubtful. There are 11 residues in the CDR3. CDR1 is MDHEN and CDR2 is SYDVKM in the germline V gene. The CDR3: CASSLETEQYF. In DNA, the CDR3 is TGTGCCAGCAGTTTAGAGACCGAGCAGTACTTC.

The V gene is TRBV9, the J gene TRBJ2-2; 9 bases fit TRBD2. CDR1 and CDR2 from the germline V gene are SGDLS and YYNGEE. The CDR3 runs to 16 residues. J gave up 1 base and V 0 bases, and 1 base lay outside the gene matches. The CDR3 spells CASSVASGVNTGELFF. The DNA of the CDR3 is TGTGCCAGCAGCGTAGCTAGCGGGGTGAACACCGGGGAGCTGTTTTTT.

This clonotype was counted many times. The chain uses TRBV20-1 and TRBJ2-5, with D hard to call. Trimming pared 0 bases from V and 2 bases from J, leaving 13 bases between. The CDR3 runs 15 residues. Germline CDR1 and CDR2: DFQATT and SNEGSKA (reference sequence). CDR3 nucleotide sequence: TGCAGTGCTAGAGATTTGACTCGCGTACAAGAGACCCAGTACTTC. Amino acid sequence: CSARDLTRVQETQYF.

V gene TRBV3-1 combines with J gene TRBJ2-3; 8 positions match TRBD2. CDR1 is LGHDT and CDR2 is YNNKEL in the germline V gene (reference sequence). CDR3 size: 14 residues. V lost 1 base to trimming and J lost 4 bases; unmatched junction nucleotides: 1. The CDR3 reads CASSQVGGADTQYF. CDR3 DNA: TGTGCCAGCAGCCAAGTCGGGGGGGCAGATACGCAGTATTTT.

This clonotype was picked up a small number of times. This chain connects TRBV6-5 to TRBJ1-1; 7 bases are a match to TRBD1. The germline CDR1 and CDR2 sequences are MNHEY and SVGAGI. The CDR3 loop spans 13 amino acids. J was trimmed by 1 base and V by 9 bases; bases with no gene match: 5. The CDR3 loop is CASKGAPNTEAFF. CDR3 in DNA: TGTGCCAGTAAGGGGGCCCCGAACACTGAAGCTTTCTTT.

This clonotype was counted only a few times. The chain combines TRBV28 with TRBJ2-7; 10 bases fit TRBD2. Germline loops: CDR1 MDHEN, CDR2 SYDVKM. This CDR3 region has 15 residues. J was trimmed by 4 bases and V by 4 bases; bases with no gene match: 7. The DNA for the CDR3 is TGTGCCAGCAGTTCAGCGGGAGGGATTAAATACGAGCAGTACTTC. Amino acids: CASSSAGGIKYEQYF.